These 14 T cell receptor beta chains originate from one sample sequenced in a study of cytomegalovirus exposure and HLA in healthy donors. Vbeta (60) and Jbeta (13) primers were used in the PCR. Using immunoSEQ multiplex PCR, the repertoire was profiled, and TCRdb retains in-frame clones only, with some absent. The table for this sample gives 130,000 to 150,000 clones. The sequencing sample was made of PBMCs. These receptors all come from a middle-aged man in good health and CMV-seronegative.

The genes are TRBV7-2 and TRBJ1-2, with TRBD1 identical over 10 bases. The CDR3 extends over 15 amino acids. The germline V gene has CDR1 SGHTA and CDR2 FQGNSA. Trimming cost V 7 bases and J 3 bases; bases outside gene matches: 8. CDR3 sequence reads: CASTRAGTGDYGYTF. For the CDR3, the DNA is TGTGCCAGCACCCGAGCCGGGACAGGGGACTATGGCTACACCTTC. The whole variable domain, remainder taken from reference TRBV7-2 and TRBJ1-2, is GAGVSQSPSNKVTEKGKDVELRCDPISGHTALYWYRQSLGQGLEFLIYFQGNSAPDKSGLPSDRFSAERTGGSVSTLTIQRTQQEDSAVYLCASTRAGTGDYGYTFGSGTRLTVV.

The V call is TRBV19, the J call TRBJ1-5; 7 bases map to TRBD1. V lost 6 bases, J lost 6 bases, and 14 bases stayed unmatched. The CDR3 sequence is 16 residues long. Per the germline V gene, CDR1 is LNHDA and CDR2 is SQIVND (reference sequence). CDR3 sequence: CASRGVAAGGGQPQHF. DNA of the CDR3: TGTGCCAGTAGAGGAGTGGCGGCAGGGGGAGGTCAGCCCCAGCATTTT.

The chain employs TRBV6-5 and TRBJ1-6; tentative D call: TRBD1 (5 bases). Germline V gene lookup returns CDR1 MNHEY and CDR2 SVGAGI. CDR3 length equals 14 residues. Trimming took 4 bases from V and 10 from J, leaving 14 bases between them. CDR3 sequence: CASSFRVDYSPLHF. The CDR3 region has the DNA TGTGCCAGCAGTTTCAGGGTGGACTACTCACCCCTCCACTTT.

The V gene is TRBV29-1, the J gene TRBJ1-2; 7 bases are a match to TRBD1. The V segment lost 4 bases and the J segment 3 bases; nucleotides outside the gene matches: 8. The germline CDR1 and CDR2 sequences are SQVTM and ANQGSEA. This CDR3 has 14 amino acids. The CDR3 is CSVVIDREHYGYTF. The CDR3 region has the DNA TGCAGCGTTGTGATAGACAGGGAGCACTATGGCTACACCTTC.

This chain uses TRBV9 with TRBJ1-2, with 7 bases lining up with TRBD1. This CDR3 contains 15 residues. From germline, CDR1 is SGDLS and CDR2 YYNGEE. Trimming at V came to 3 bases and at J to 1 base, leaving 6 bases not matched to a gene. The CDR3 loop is CASSDRTGLNYGYTF. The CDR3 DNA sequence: TGTGCCAGCAGCGACCGGACAGGCCTTAACTATGGCTACACCTTC.

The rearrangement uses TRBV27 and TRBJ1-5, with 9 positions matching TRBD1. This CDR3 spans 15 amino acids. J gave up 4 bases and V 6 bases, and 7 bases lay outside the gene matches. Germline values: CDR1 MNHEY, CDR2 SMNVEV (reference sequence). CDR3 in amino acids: CASSLAGTGNQPQHF. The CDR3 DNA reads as TGTGCCAGCAGCTTAGCCGGGACAGGGAATCAGCCCCAGCATTTT.

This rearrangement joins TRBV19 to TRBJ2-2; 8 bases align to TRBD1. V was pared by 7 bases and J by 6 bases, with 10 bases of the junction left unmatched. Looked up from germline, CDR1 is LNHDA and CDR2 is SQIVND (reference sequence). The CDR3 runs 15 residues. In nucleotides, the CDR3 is TGTGCCAGTAACCTTGGACAGGGCGCAGCCGGGGAGCTGTTTTTT. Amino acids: CASNLGQGAAGELFF.

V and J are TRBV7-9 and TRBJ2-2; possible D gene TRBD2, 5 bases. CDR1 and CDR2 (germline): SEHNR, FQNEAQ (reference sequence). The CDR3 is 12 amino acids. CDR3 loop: CVFHEGPGELFF. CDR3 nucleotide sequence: TGTGTTTTCCACGAGGGTCCCGGGGAGCTGTTTTTT.

The CDR3 sequence: CASSLIDYRGETQYF. In DNA, the CDR3 is TGTGCCAGCAGTTTAATCGATTATCGGGGAGAGACCCAGTACTTC. This rearrangement joins TRBV28 to TRBJ2-5; D is possibly TRBD2 (5 bases). CDR3 length equals 15 residues. The V end lost 2 bases, the J end lost 4 bases, and 14 bases lay between the germline ends. The germline CDR1 and CDR2 sequences are MDHEN and SYDVKM. The whole variable domain, filled in from reference TRBV28 and TRBJ2-5, reads DVKVTQSSRYLVKRTGEKVFLECVQDMDHENMFWYRQDPGLGLRLIYFSYDVKMKEKGDIPEGYSVSREKKERFSLILESASTNQTSMYLCASSLIDYRGETQYFGPGTRLLVL.

CDR3 bases: TGTGCCAGCAGCCCTGGGCCAGACAGGGAAGCTTTCTTT. Protein product: CASSPGPDREAFF. The gene calls are TRBV7-2 and TRBJ1-1; possibly TRBD1 for D (6 bases). This CDR3 is 13 amino acids long. V shed 5 bases and J shed 8 bases, with 15 bases lying between them. Per germline, CDR1 SGHTA and CDR2 FQGNSA.

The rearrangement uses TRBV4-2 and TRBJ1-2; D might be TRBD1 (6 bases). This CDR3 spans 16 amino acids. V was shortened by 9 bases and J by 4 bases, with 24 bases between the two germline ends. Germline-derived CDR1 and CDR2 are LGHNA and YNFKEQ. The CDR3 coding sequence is TGTGCCAGTAAGCCGGGCCGCGAGACAGGAAGCTATGGCTACACCTTC. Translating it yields CASKPGRETGSYGYTF.

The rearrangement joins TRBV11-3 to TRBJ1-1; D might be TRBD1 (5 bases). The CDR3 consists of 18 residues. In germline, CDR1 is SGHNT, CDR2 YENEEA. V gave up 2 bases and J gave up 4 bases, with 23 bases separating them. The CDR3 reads CASSLWGREQNRVTEAFF. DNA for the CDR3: TGTGCCAGCAGCTTATGGGGCAGGGAACAGAATCGGGTCACTGAAGCTTTCTTT.

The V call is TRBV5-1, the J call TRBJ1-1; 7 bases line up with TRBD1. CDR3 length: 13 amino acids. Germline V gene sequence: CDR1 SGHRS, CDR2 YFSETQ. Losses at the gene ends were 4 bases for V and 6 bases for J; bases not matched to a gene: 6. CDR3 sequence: CASSVTGYAEAFF. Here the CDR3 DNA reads TGCGCCAGCAGCGTGACAGGGTACGCTGAAGCTTTCTTT.

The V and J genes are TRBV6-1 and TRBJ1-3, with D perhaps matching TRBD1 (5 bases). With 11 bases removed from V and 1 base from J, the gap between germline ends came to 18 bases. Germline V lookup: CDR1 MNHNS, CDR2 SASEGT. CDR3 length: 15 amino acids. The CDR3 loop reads CAGRGGVGSGNTIYF. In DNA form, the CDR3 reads TGTGCCGGACGCGGGGGGGTCGGGTCTGGAAACACCATATATTTT.